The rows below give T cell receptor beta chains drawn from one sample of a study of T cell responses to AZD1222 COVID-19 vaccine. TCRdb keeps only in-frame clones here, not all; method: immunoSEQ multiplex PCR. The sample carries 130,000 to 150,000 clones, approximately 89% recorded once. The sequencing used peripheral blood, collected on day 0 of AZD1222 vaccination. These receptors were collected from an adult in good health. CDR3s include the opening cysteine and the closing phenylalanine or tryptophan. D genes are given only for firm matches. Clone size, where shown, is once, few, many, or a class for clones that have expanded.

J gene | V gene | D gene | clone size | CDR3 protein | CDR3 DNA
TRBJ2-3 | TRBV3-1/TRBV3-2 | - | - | CASSHQSDTQYF | TGTGCCAGCAGCCACCAGTCAGATACGCAGTATTTT
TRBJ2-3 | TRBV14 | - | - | CASSQVLGWSTDTQYF | TGTGCCAGCAGCCAAGTTTTAGGGTGGAGCACAGATACGCAGTATTTT
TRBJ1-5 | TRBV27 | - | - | CASSLVGSNQPQHF | TGTGCCAGCAGTTTAGTGGGGAGCAATCAGCCCCAGCATTTT
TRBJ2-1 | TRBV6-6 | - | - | CASILAGTESYNEQFF | TGTGCCAGCATCTTAGCCGGGACGGAGTCCTACAATGAGCAGTTCTTC
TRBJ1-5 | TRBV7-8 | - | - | CASSFAQPNQPQHF | TGTGCCAGCAGCTTCGCACAGCCCAATCAGCCCCAGCATTTT
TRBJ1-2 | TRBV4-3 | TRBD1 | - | CASSQSGQGNYGYTF | TGCGCCAGCAGCCAGTCGGGACAGGGGAACTATGGCTACACCTTC
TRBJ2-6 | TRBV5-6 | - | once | CASRVIGATGANVLTF | TGTGCCAGCAGGGTTATAGGGGCGACTGGGGCCAACGTCCTGACTTTC
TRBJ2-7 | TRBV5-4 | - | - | CASSLGSQVTYEQYF | TGTGCCAGCAGCTTGGGATCTCAAGTCACCTACGAGCAGTACTTC
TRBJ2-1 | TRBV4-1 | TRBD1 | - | CASGDRALGNEQFF | TGCGCCAGCGGCGACAGGGCCCTCGGCAATGAGCAGTTCTTC
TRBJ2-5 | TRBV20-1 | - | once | CSASWTPTETQYF | TGCAGTGCTAGTTGGACACCTACCGAGACCCAGTACTTC
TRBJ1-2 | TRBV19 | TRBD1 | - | CASSPDRAGGYTF | TGTGCCAGTAGTCCTGACAGGGCGGGCGGCTACACCTTC